These T cell receptor beta chains were read from a single sample in a study of vaccination and CD4 T cells after COVID-19. MiXCR, run by TCRdb on the PCR reads, gives a single entry per CDR3 protein. The data hold under 20,000 distinct CDR3 sequences, with around 46% observed a single time. Antigens of these TCRs are unknown. This material consisted of CD4+ T cells from blood, cultured in vitro, taken after SARS-CoV-2 vaccination. The receptor set was obtained from a human donor who had recovered from COVID-19. Each CDR3 is given with its conserved first and last residue. The D gene is left open where the match is weak. Size tells how often a clone was seen (once, few, many) or the class of an expanded clone, and some rows leave it out.

v_call	clone_size	j_call	d_call	cdr3_nt	cdr3_aa
TRBV2	NA	TRBJ2-1	NA	TGTGCCAGCACGTCCAGCTCCTACAATGAGCAGTTCTTC	CASTSSSYNEQFF
TRBV28	NA	TRBJ2-7	TRBD2	TGTGCCAGCAGAAAAAGCGGGAGAGGGGGGGAGCAGTACTTC	CASRKSGRGGEQYF
TRBV20-1	few	TRBJ1-5	NA	TGCAGTGCTAGGGGCAGGGAAAGCCAGCCCCAGCATTTT	CSARGRESQPQHF
TRBV6-1	few	TRBJ2-3	TRBD2	TGTGCCAGCAGCCCTAGCGGCCGCACAGATACGCAGTATTTT	CASSPSGRTDTQYF
TRBV20-1	NA	TRBJ2-1	NA	TGCAGTGCTAGAGATTTTGCGCCTAGCAGCTTGAATGAGCAGTTCTTC	CSARDFAPSSLNEQFF
TRBV2	NA	TRBJ2-3	TRBD2	TGTGCCAGCAGCGCCGAGCGGGGGAGCCCAGATACGCAGTATTTT	CASSAERGSPDTQYF
TRBV11-1	few	TRBJ2-5	NA	TGTGCCAGCAGCTCTCGCCAGCACGGAGACAAAGAGACCCAGTACTTC	CASSSRQHGDKETQYF
TRBV10-3	NA	TRBJ2-3	TRBD2	TGTGCCATCACTAAAGGACTAGGAGCGCGGCGGAATACGCAGTATTTT	CAITKGLGARRNTQYF
TRBV6-1	few	TRBJ2-1	TRBD2	TGTGCCAGCAGCAGACTAGCGGGAGAGGTACCTGAGCAGTTCTTC	CASSRLAGEVPEQFF
TRBV7-9	few	TRBJ2-3	TRBD2	TGTGCCAGCAGCTCAAGGACTAGCGGGAAGGGGACAGATACGCAGTATTTT	CASSSRTSGKGTDTQYF
TRBV5-6	few	TRBJ2-1	TRBD2	TGTGCCAGCAGCTTGCTCGGACAAGGGCACCTAGCGGGAGAGATAGATGAGCAGTTCTTC	CASSLLGQGHLAGEIDEQFF
TRBV20-1	medium-sized	TRBJ1-1	TRBD1	TGCAGTGCATCCGGACAGGGAGCGGGGAACACTGAAGCTTTCTTT	CSASGQGAGNTEAFF
TRBV7-6	NA	TRBJ2-3	NA	TGTGCCAGCAGCTTATTCGGACAGCGCACAGATACGCAGTATTTT	CASSLFGQRTDTQYF
TRBV7-9	medium-sized	TRBJ2-3	TRBD2	TGTGCCAGCAGCTTAGCGCGGGGGAAGGCCACAGATACGCAGTATTTT	CASSLARGKATDTQYF
TRBV27	NA	TRBJ1-1	TRBD1	TGTGCCAGCAGTCCACAAGACAGGGGGCTAGGCACTGAAGCTTTCTTT	CASSPQDRGLGTEAFF
TRBV7-3	NA	TRBJ2-5	NA	TGTGCCAGCAGCTTAACAGCGGAGGGGGAGACCCAGTACTTC	CASSLTAEGETQYF
TRBV18	NA	TRBJ2-7	TRBD1	TGTGCCAGCTCACCCGACAGGGATTCTATCCACGAGCAGTACTTC	CASSPDRDSIHEQYF
TRBV11-3	NA	TRBJ2-2	NA	TGTGCCAGCAGGCCTACAGGGAACACCGGGGAGCTGTTTTTT	CASRPTGNTGELFF
TRBV7-8	few	TRBJ2-5	NA	TGTGCCAGCAGCCCAAGGGACGCAATGGGCTCTAAAAAGCCCCAGTACTTC	CASSPRDAMGSKKPQYF
TRBV5-1	once	TRBJ2-7	NA	TGCGCCAGCAGCTTCCAGGGCTACGAGCAGTACTTC	CASSFQGYEQYF